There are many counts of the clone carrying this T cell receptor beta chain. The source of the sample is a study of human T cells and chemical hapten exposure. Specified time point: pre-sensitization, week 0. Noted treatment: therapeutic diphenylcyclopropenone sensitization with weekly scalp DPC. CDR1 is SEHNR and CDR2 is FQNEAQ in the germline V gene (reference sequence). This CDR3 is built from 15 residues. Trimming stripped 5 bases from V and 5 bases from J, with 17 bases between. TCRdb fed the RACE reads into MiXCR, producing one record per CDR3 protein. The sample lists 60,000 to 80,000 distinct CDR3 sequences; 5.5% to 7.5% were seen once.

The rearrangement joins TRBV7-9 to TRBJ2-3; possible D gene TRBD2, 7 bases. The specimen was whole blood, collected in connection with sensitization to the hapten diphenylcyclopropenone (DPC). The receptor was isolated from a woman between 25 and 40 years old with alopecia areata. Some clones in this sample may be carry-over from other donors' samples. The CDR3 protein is CASSPPRGLVDTQYF. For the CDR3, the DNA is TGTGCCAGCAGCCCACCGCGGGGGCTAGTAGATACGCAGTATTTT.